One sample yielded the 18 T cell receptor beta chains listed below, sequenced in a study of shared clonotypes between healthy human individuals. Repertoires were generated with immunoSEQ multiplex PCR, while TCRdb's copy carries only in-frame clones and drops some. The sample records 2 million to 2.5 million clones, more than 80% being singletons. Sequenced material: naive CD4+ T cells from PBMCs. The sample's subset: CD45RA+ positively selected. The source is a man aged 18 to 30 in good health. Some clones in this sample may be carry-over from other donors' samples.

Worth noting for this clone: Other DNA sequences of this sample code for an identical CDR3. The chain is built from TRBV28 and TRBJ2-3; perhaps TRBD1 as D (5 bases). The CDR3 is made up of 12 amino acids. V shed 6 bases and J shed 3 bases, with 7 bases lying between them. CDR1 and CDR2 (germline): MDHEN, SYDVKM. The CDR3 bases are TGTGCCAGCAGGACAGCTACAGATACGCAGTATTTT. Encoded protein: CASRTATDTQYF.

The chain joins TRBV18 to TRBJ2-3; D unclear. V was cut by 1 base and J by 1 base, with 15 bases left in between. The CDR3 has 17 residues. Germline lookup yields CDR1 KGHSH and CDR2 LQKENI. CDR3 in amino acids: CASSPRSTPARTDTQYF. DNA of the CDR3: TGTGCCAGCTCACCACGGTCTACCCCTGCGCGCACAGATACGCAGTATTTT.

This clone was observed once. The J gene is TRBJ2-1, the V gene TRBV5-5; 13 nucleotides agree with TRBD2. The CDR3 is 15 residues long. Per the germline V gene, CDR1 is SGHKS and CDR2 is YYEKEE (reference sequence). With V trimmed by 4 bases and J by 9 bases, 7 bases remained unmatched. This chain's CDR3 is CASSGRTSGSSEQFF. CDR3 bases: TGTGCCAGCAGCGGGCGGACTAGCGGGAGTAGTGAGCAGTTCTTC.

V and J are TRBV5-1 and TRBJ2-7, with 7 bases that match TRBD2. Trimming took 3 bases from V and 4 from J; bases not matched to a gene: 4. The CDR3 totals 13 residues. Germline V gene sequence: CDR1 SGHRS, CDR2 YFSETQ. This chain's CDR3 is CASSWDYRYEQYF. The CDR3 coding sequence is TGCGCCAGCAGCTGGGACTATAGGTACGAGCAGTACTTC.

CDR3 amino acids: CASSPRTGQTQPQHF. DNA of the CDR3: TGTGCCAGCAGTCCTAGGACAGGGCAAACTCAGCCCCAGCATTTT. The J gene is TRBJ1-5, the V gene TRBV2, with 8 positions matching TRBD1. After removal of 5 bases from V and 6 bases from J, the junction contained 9 bases not matched to a gene. Germline V lookup: CDR1 SNHLY, CDR2 FYNNEI. This CDR3 comprises 15 residues.

The chain carries TRBV29-1 and TRBJ2-5; perhaps TRBD2 as D (5 bases). The CDR3 covers 12 residues. Germline V CDR1 and CDR2: SQVTM, ANQGSEA. V lost 4 bases and J 7 bases, leaving 13 bases between the germline ends. The CDR3 DNA follows: TGCAGCGTTGTGAGCGGCAGTGGGACCCAGTACTTC. Its protein is CSVVSGSGTQYF.

This clone occurred once. The gene calls are TRBV19 and TRBJ1-2; the D is unclear. V gave up 9 bases and J gave up 8 bases, with 7 bases separating them. CDR3 size: 9 residues. Germline lookup yields CDR1 LNHDA and CDR2 SQIVND (reference sequence). The CDR3 region has the DNA TGTGCCAGAAGCGTGGGCTACACCTTC. Translation: CARSVGYTF.

This chain joins TRBV18 and TRBJ2-5; D unresolved. This CDR3 comprises 14 residues. Germline V lookup: CDR1 KGHSH, CDR2 LQKENI. Between the trimmed V and J ends, which lost 0 bases and 1 base, there was a span of 6 bases. The CDR3 protein is CASSPPSRQETQYF. The CDR3 DNA sequence: TGTGCCAGCTCACCACCGTCGCGCCAAGAGACCCAGTACTTC. The variable domain in full, with the rest retrieved from reference TRBV18 and TRBJ2-5, is NAGVMQNPRHLVRRRGQEARLRCSPMKGHSHVYWYRQLPEEGLKFMVYLQKENIIDESGMPKERFSAEFPKEGPSILRIQQVVRGDSAAYFCASSPPSRQETQYFGPGTRLLVL.

The CDR3 sequence is CASSTTNTGELFF. The DNA of the CDR3 is TGTGCCAGCAGTACTACGAACACCGGGGAGCTGTTTTTT. The chain employs TRBV27 and TRBJ2-2; no reliable D call. The V gene lost 5 bases and the J gene lost 0 bases, with 4 bases spanning the gap. This CDR3 comprises 13 residues. In germline, CDR1 is MNHEY, CDR2 SMNVEV (reference sequence).

CDR3 nucleotide sequence: TGTGCCACCAGCAGAGTTAGGAGCGGCCCACATGAGCAGTTCTTC. As protein: CATSRVRSGPHEQFF. V usage is TRBV15 and J usage is TRBJ2-1, with a weak D call TRBD2 (5 bases). V was cut by 1 base and J by 8 bases, with 15 bases left in between. Germline loops: CDR1 LNHNV, CDR2 YYDKDF (reference sequence). There are 15 residues in the CDR3.

On this clone itself: At the DNA level, this CDR3 is encoded by other sequences in the same sample as well. The rearrangement uses TRBV7-3 and TRBJ2-1; 13 bases line up with TRBD2. This CDR3 spans 15 amino acids. Unmatched junction bases numbered 7, after V lost 5 bases and J lost 9 bases. Germline V gene sequence: CDR1 SGHTA, CDR2 FQGTGA. The CDR3 region has the DNA TGTGCCAGCAGCCCCGGACTAGCGGGAGCCGGTGAGCAGTTCTTC. Its translation: CASSPGLAGAGEQFF.

The genes are TRBV28 and TRBJ2-2, with 8 nucleotides matching TRBD1. The ends lost 4 bases at V and 5 bases at J; junction bases unmatched: 9. CDR1 MDHEN and CDR2 SYDVKM come from the germline V gene. The CDR3 extends over 16 amino acids. In DNA, the CDR3 is TGTGCCAGCAGTTCTCAGGGGGCGCGTTTGACCGGGGAGCTGTTTTTT. Translating it yields CASSSQGARLTGELFF. Full variable domain (rest looked up from reference TRBV28 and TRBJ2-2): DVKVTQSSRYLVKRTGEKVFLECVQDMDHENMFWYRQDPGLGLRLIYFSYDVKMKEKGDIPEGYSVSREKKERFSLILESASTNQTSMYLCASSSQGARLTGELFFGEGSRLTVL.

The V gene is TRBV5-1, the J gene TRBJ1-5, with 9 bases lining up with TRBD1. Germline assignment: CDR1 SGHRS and CDR2 YFSETQ. The junction had 6 bases not matched to a gene; V was cut back by 0 bases and J by 8 bases. The CDR3 is 15 amino acids. The CDR3 DNA reads TGCGCCAGCAGCTTGGGCGACAGGGGGTGGGAGCCCCAGCATTTT. Translated: CASSLGDRGWEPQHF.

This clone has just one count. The chain combines TRBV4-1 with TRBJ1-1; 8 bases are shared with TRBD1. The CDR3 sequence is 14 residues long. Germline CDR1 MGHRA, CDR2 YSYEKL. The junction had 4 bases not matched to a gene; V was cut back by 4 bases and J by 3 bases. DNA of the CDR3: TGCGCCAGCAGCCCCCAGGGGGCGTACACTGAAGCTTTCTTT. Translating gives CASSPQGAYTEAFF.

The V call is TRBV6-5, the J call TRBJ1-1, with D tentatively TRBD1 (6 bases). CDR1 is MNHEY and CDR2 is SVGAGI in the germline V gene. This CDR3 spans 13 amino acids. Trimming cost V 6 bases and J 7 bases, with 15 bases left between them. CDR3: CASSRTVPYEAFF. The DNA for the CDR3 is TGTGCCAGCAGCCGGACAGTACCGTATGAAGCTTTCTTT.

Comments on this clone: Other DNA sequences in the sample encode the same CDR3. The chain has TRBV4-1 and TRBJ2-3, with D maybe TRBD1 (5 bases). Per germline, CDR1 MGHRA and CDR2 YSYEKL. CDR3 length equals 15 residues. V dropped 1 base and J dropped 0 bases, with 8 bases sitting between them. The CDR3 nucleotides read TGCGCCAGCAGCCAAGTGGGGCTAAGCACAGATACGCAGTATTTT. Translation: CASSQVGLSTDTQYF.

The chain recombines TRBV29-1 with TRBJ2-4; the D gene is possibly TRBD1 (6 bases). With 4 bases removed from V and 9 bases from J, the gap between germline ends came to 16 bases. CDR1 and CDR2 (germline): SQVTM, ANQGSEA. The CDR3 spans 13 residues. The DNA of the CDR3 is TGCAGCGTTGTATCAGGGGCGGTAGGCATTCAGTACTTC. It codes for CSVVSGAVGIQYF.

This clone was counted once. The rearrangement uses TRBV25-1 and TRBJ2-7; 7 bases fit TRBD1. The CDR3 has 15 residues. The V and J ends lost 4 bases and 7 bases, in that order; junction bases with no gene match: 13. CDR1 is MGHDK and CDR2 is SYGVNS in the germline V gene. CDR3 DNA: TGTGCCAGCAGTGGCCGGGACAGCCTCATCACGGAGCAGTACTTC. It yields the protein CASSGRDSLITEQYF.